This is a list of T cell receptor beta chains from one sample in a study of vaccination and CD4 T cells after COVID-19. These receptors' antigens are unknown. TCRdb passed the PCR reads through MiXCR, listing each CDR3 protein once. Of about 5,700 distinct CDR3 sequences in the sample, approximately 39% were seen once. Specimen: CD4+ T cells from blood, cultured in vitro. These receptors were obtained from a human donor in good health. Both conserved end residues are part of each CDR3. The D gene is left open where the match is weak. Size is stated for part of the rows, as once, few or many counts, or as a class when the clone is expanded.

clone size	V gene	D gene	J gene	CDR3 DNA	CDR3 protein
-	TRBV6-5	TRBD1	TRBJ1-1	TGTGCCAGCAGTTCATATCAGGGGGCTCGGTACACTGAAGCTTTCTTT	CASSSYQGARYTEAFF
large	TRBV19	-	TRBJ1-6	TGTGCCAGTAGTGTCAGGGGCCTAAATTCACCCCTCCACTTT	CASSVRGLNSPLHF
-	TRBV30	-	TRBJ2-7	TGTGCCAGCCGGGATGACTCCTACGAGCAGTACTTC	CASRDDSYEQYF
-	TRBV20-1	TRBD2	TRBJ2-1	TGCAGTGCTAGTAGCGGGGCCGTCAATGAGCAGTTCTTC	CSASSGAVNEQFF
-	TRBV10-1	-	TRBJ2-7	TGCGCCAGCAGCCGCGACCTGAGCTCCTACGAGCAGTACTTC	CASSRDLSSYEQYF
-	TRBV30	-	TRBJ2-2	TGTGCCTGGAGTAATTCCGGAGAGCTGTTTTTT	CAWSNSGELFF
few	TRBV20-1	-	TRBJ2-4	TGCAGTGCTAGAGAGGGGGCGTTGTCCGACATTCAGTACTTC	CSAREGALSDIQYF
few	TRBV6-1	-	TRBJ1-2	TGTGCCCTTTCGAACAGGCCGAAATATGGCTACACCTTC	CALSNRPKYGYTF
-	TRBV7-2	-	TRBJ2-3	TGTGCCAGCAGCCAGTACACAGATACGCAGTATTTT	CASSQYTDTQYF
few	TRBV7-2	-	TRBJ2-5	TGTGCCAGCAGCTTAGGCCTTCAAGAGACCCAGTACTTC	CASSLGLQETQYF
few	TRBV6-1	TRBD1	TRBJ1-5	TGTGCCAGCAGATTAACCGGGACAGGGTTTTGGCCCCAGCATTTT	CASRLTGTGFWPQHF
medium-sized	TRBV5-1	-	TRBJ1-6	TGCGCCAGCAGCTTGAAGGGGAGTAATTCACCCCTCCACTTT	CASSLKGSNSPLHF
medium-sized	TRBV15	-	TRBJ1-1	TGTGCCACCAGCAGGGCGGGACACCCGGACACTGAAGCTTTCTTT	CATSRAGHPDTEAFF
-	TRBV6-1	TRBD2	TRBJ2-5	TGTGCCAGCAGTGGCGCGGGGGGTCAAGAGACCCAGTACTTC	CASSGAGGQETQYF
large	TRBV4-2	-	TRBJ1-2	TGTGCCAGCAGCCAAGATTTAGTGGTCTATGGCTACACCTTC	CASSQDLVVYGYTF
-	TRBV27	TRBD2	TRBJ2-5	TGTGCCAGCACCCCCCGGGGACGGGGGGTGGAGACCCAGTACTTC	CASTPRGRGVETQYF
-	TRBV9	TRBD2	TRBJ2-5	TGTGCCAGCAGCCCAAGTAGCGGGGCAGAGACCCAGTACTTC	CASSPSSGAETQYF
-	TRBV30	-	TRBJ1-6	TGTGCCTGGAGTGGACAGGAATTTTCACCCCTCCACTTT	CAWSGQEFSPLHF
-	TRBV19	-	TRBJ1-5	TGTGCCAGTAGTATTGAACACCAGGGGAATCAGCCCCAGCATTTT	CASSIEHQGNQPQHF
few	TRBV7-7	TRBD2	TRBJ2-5	TGTGCTAGCAGCTTAGAAGGAGGGAGGGGAGAGACCCAGTACTTC	CASSLEGGRGETQYF
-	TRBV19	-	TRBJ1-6	TGTGCCAGTAGTATGACACAGGCGTATTCACCCCTCCACTTT	CASSMTQAYSPLHF
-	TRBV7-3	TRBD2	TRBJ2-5	TGTGCCAGCAGACATAGCGGGGAGGAGACCCAGTACTTC	CASRHSGEETQYF
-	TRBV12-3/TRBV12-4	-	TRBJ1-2	TGTGCCAGCAGTTTTTCCTCCGGAAGTTATGGCTACACCTTC	CASSFSSGSYGYTF
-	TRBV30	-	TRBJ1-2	TGTGCCTGGAGCGGACTGGGGGAGAATGGCTACACCTTC	CAWSGLGENGYTF
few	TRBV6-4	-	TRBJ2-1	TGTGCCAGCAGTGACTCGGCTAGAAGCTCCTACAATGAGCAGTTCTTC	CASSDSARSSYNEQFF
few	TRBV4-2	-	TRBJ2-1	TGTGCCAGCAGCCAAGAGGGGGGGGGCAACAATGAGCAGTTCTTC	CASSQEGGGNNEQFF
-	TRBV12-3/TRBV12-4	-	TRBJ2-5	TGTGCCAGCAGAAGCCTAGAGACCCAGTACTTC	CASRSLETQYF
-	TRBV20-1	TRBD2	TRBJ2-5	TGCAGTGCTAGAGATCTAGCGGGGGCCAAAGAGACCCAGTACTTC	CSARDLAGAKETQYF
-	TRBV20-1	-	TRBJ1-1	TGCAGTGCCCAAGGGAGGGGCAGGGTGATGAACACTGAAGCTTTCTTT	CSAQGRGRVMNTEAFF